A single TCR beta chain is shown here with its context. Its cognate antigen is unknown. Antigen-specific CD4+ T cells were expanded with viral peptide pools in the ViraFEST assay before sequencing. Subsequent to a culture period of more than 9 days, CD4+ T cells were isolated. Each participant received a vaccine that was either BNT162b2 or mRNA-1273, given as two doses. The sample comes from a study of vaccination effects on CD4 cells after COVID-19. Produced via immunoSEQ multiplex PCR; TCRdb's table is partial and in-frame only. The repertoire consists of about 30,000 clones, with more than 65% occurring once and the leading ten covering 14%. The CDR3 contains 14 residues. Germline assignment: CDR1 MNHEY and CDR2 SVGAGI. V was cut by 0 bases and J by 7 bases, with 12 bases left in between.

This sequence originates from a human donor who received a COVID-19 vaccine. The chain carries TRBV6-5 and TRBJ1-1; a possible D gene is TRBD1 (5 bases). The sample in question was CD4+ T cells from PBMCs cultured with HCoV-229E spike peptides, obtained after COVID-19 vaccination. CDR3 nucleotide sequence: TGTGCCAGCAGTTACTCGAGGGCAGGGAGTGAAGCTTTCTTT. Residues: CASSYSRAGSEAFF.